Included here is one TCR beta chain sequence, with context. It lacks a known antigen. No much larger clonotype is one base removed from it; base qualities were not supplied. At diagnosis, peripheral blood, uninvolved tumor-adjacent lung and tumor were collected and stored as a combination of fresh-frozen and FFPE material. Blood samples were analyzed as peripheral blood mononuclear cells for TCR repertoire profiling. This specimen comes from a study of T cells in localized non-small cell lung cancer (dated by TCRdb to the early 2020s). About the full investigation: The study examined T cell repertoires in hundreds of patients with early-stage NSCLC and compared tumors with uninvolved tumor-adjacent lungs. The cohort was made up of around 250 treatment-naive NSCLC patients whose localized lung tumors had been resected. NSCLC patients had a mean age of approximately 70 years, and 129 were male and 85 to 110 female.

CDR1 and CDR2 are drawn from the germline V gene: MDHEN, SYDVKM. The CDR3 contains 14 residues, cysteine and phenylalanine counted. Kept here is only the CDR3 DNA, which spans 42 bases and is read in frame from base 1. Germline trimming: 7 bases from V, 1 base from J; junction bases outside gene matches: 7. The study at large found these results: Uninvolved tumor-adjacent lung showed the highest T cell clonality, higher than tumor, which suggests more focused antigenic responses in the uninvolved tumor-adjacent lung. A median of approximately 57 of the top 100 tumor clones were detected in paired uninvolved adjacent lung, and around 30 of these tumor clones were also found among the top 100 clones of the paired uninvolved adjacent lung. Longer overall survival was associated with higher blood T cell density, whereas shorter survival was associated with higher adjacent-lung clonality. Because multi-region tumor sequencing was not performed, intratumor heterogeneity could not be ruled out. Because the study design was exploratory, TCR variables were selected using unadjusted p-values without false-discovery rate correction.

The immunoSEQ Assay was used to sequence TCR beta CDR3 regions from DNA. Under the source paper's analysis protocol: To compute T cell density, TCR beta template counts were normalized to usable DNA, which was estimated by amplifying housekeeping genes. Richness was estimated with the preseqR package, extrapolating to 400,000 templates for PBMC samples and 120,000 templates for tissue samples. Clonality was calculated as one minus Pielou's evenness. Differential abundance testing on productive amino-acid clonotypes, with a minimum total count of 5 and an alpha of 0.1, was used to identify tissue-enriched TCRs. The Jaccard Index and the Morisita Overlap Index were used to quantify repertoire overlap between compartments. GLIPH grouped TCR beta CDR3s together with public tetramer-defined viral CDR3s, and a viral motif had to include at least three viral sequences and also show V-gene enrichment. TCRdb took over this immuneACCESS table, retaining in-frame rearrangements with V and J assigned. Such tables are incomplete; in checked studies, under half of the missing clones stem from an unresolved V gene, and the remainder is unexplained. Clone size and V and J calls were adopted from that table, with D and trimming inferred from the DNA. Present in this sample are 45,000 to 65,000 clones, approximately 90% of which were seen just once. Around 20% of the sample belongs to the ten largest clones.

The starting material was peripheral blood, obtained before any cancer treatment. Here the chain combines TRBV28 and TRBJ2-7, and 7 junctional nucleotides match TRBD2. The sequence derives from a man between 40 and 69 years old with stage I squamous cell lung carcinoma. The bases read TGTGCCAGCACGGGCGGGAGAGTATCCTACGAGCAGTACTTC. Translated, it gives CASTGGRVSYEQYF.